The source of this T cell receptor (beta chain) is a study of neurological immune-mediated disorders (dated by TCRdb to the late 2010s). At the level of the whole study: Peripheral blood TCR-beta repertoires from HTLV-I-associated myelopathy (HAM/TSP) patients, multiple sclerosis patients and healthy controls were compared by UMI-based sequencing. The approximately 100 TCR-beta libraries included longitudinal samples, technical triplicates and paired sorted CD4+ and CD8+ T-cell subsets alongside PBMC samples. The cohort comprised 68 subjects: around 15 HAM/TSP patients, some 34 multiple sclerosis patients and about 20 healthy controls.

cDNA was synthesized by template-switch 5'RACE using a primer carrying a 10-nucleotide random unique molecular identifier by which each TCR transcript was tagged. Each sequencing run produced over 160 million TCR-beta sequences covering 15-18 subjects. The RNeasy kit was used for extraction of total RNA. Using the KAPA Real-time Library Amplification kit, TCR-beta VDJ regions were amplified with primers for the TCR constant region and the 5'RACE anchor. Sample indexes and Illumina adaptors were added in a first PCR, and a second PCR then increased library yield. After purification with Ampure beads, the TCR product of roughly 650 bp was size-selected on a 2% E-gel SizeSelection system. Before pooling, library quality was checked on a Bioanalyzer, concentration was measured with Qubit, and libraries were quantified with the Kapa Library Quantification kit. Libraries were sequenced paired-end 2 x 150 bp on an Illumina HiSeq 2500. To increase sequence diversity, roughly 24-30% phiX was spiked into each library pool. On the study's bioinformatics: Quality-filtered reads were processed with the UMI-based MiGEC pipeline, which removed over 80% of raw TCR sequences during error correction. IMGT germline references were used for aligning VDJ genes, and each clonotype was defined as a unique CDR3 amino acid sequence together with its V-J genes. Clonal expansion, Shannon diversity, and CDR3 relatedness (CalcPairwiseDistances, ClusterSamples) were evaluated with VDJtools, and phylogenetic trees were built with CLCbio workbench. Using coefficient-of-variation modelling across technical triplicates, the study counted a clone as expanded if it had at least 8 unique UMIs. TCRdb cleaned the public reads at Q25 with fastp, built clones with MiXCR and kept in-frame beta chains. Entries that share a CDR3 protein sequence are merged under the most common genes and DNA. The authors' filters were not applied to this entry. The sample table lists around 40,000 distinct CDR3 sequences, 6.5% to 8.5% of them with a count of one. Roughly 6% of the sample rests with the top ten.

The CDR3 has 13 amino acids, counting the end cysteine and phenylalanine. Only the CDR3 DNA stays, 39 bases, in frame from base 1. The V end loses 2 bases and the J end loses 6 bases, and a stretch of 5 bases separates them. The germline V gene supplies CDR1 SGHTA and CDR2 FQGNSA. This clonotype has ten or more counts. The clone's antigen remains unknown. Qualities for individual bases were not recorded, and no much larger clone is one base off. Overall study outcomes, separate from this receptor: TCR clonal expansion was highest in HAM/TSP patients and lowest in MS patients, with MS patients falling below even healthy controls. No identical CDR3 amino acid sequences were shared among expanded clones across subjects, suggesting private TCR-beta repertoires in all groups.

Blood bank volunteers in Maryland, USA served as the healthy controls. TCR libraries for sorted subsets were made from approximately 960,000 sorted CD4+ or CD8+ T cells. Peripheral blood was subjected to Ficoll-Hypaque density gradient centrifugation to isolate PBMCs, which were then cryopreserved in liquid nitrogen. Paired sorted CD4+ and CD8+ subsets came from healthy controls, HAM/TSP patients and MS patients. Sample: CD4+ T cells from blood. The clonotype comes from a man aged 45-60 years in good health. The V gene is TRBV7-2 and the J gene is TRBJ1-6; TRBD1 is possibly the D segment (5 matching bases). CDR3 sequence: CASSLQGNSPLHF. The sequenced DNA is TGTGCCAGCAGCTTACAGGGTAATTCACCCCTCCACTTT.